The sequence of this T cell receptor (beta chain) was determined in a study of shared clonotypes between healthy human individuals. Study-wide background: Serving as donors were two women and a few men, whose ages spanned 18 to 49.

Trimming removed 0 bases from V and 9 bases from J, with 13 bases in between. The CDR3 spans 15 residues. CDR1 SGDLS and CDR2 YYNGEE come from the germline V gene. Every one of the donors was a Caucasian adult that lived in Nashville, Tennessee. Splitting of each subset's genomic DNA was done evenly across several immunoSEQ plates. When replicate PCRs were run on sorted subsets, they used 200 to 250 ng DNA, roughly 30,000 T cell genomes. Assay: immunoSEQ multiplex PCR; the TCRdb copy retains only in-frame clones and omits some. This table holds about 330,000 clones, around 87% found once. This receptor was obtained from a man younger than 30 in good health. Sequenced: memory CD8+ T cells sorted from blood. Subset noted: CD45RO+ cells pooled with CCR7-negative TemRA cells. This chain joins TRBV9 and TRBJ1-6; tentative D call: TRBD1 (5 bases). CDR3 nucleotide sequence: TGTGCCAGCAGCGTAGGTGGGGGGAAGAGTTCACCCCTCCACTTT. Translated: CASSVGGGKSSPLHF.